This is a list of T cell receptor beta chains from one sample in a study of cytomegalovirus exposure and HLA in healthy donors. TCRdb's copy holds only in-frame clones and misses some; the assay was immunoSEQ multiplex PCR. The data show some 150,000 clones, approximately 82% seen once. The sample taken for sequencing was PBMCs. The source of these receptors is a woman aged 40-49 years in good health and CMV-seronegative. The CDR3 runs from the conserved cysteine through the conserved F or W. D genes are given only for firm matches. Clone size is shown for a subset of rows, as once, few, many or a class of expanded clone.

d_call: -
v_call: TRBV28
clone_size: -
j_call: TRBJ2-7
cdr3_aa: CASRGGGIGDYEQYF
cdr3_nt: TGTGCCAGCAGGGGTGGAGGCATCGGAGACTACGAGCAGTACTTC

d_call: TRBD2
v_call: TRBV28
clone_size: once
j_call: TRBJ2-3
cdr3_aa: CATKVAGGRDTQYF
cdr3_nt: TGTGCCACCAAGGTTGCGGGAGGGCGAGATACGCAGTATTTT

d_call: TRBD2
v_call: TRBV7-8
clone_size: -
j_call: TRBJ2-1
cdr3_aa: CASKLSLELAGANEQFF
cdr3_nt: TGTGCCAGCAAGCTATCACTGGAGCTAGCGGGGGCCAATGAGCAGTTCTTC

d_call: -
v_call: TRBV5-5
clone_size: -
j_call: TRBJ2-7
cdr3_aa: CASRLSRYEQYF
cdr3_nt: TGTGCCAGCAGATTGTCGCGGTACGAGCAGTACTTC

d_call: -
v_call: TRBV6-5
clone_size: -
j_call: TRBJ1-6
cdr3_aa: CASRPETYNSPLHF
cdr3_nt: TGTGCCAGCAGACCAGAAACCTATAATTCACCCCTCCACTTT

d_call: -
v_call: TRBV15
clone_size: -
j_call: TRBJ2-2
cdr3_aa: CATSRDRYHSYGELFF
cdr3_nt: TGTGCCACCAGCAGAGATCGGTACCACTCATACGGGGAGCTGTTTTTT

d_call: -
v_call: TRBV4-2
clone_size: -
j_call: TRBJ2-7
cdr3_aa: CASSSYSGGASYEQYF
cdr3_nt: TGTGCCAGCAGCTCTTACTCGGGGGGCGCTTCCTACGAGCAGTACTTC

d_call: -
v_call: TRBV7-2
clone_size: -
j_call: TRBJ1-5
cdr3_aa: CASSTRGNQPQHF
cdr3_nt: TGTGCCAGCAGCACGAGGGGCAATCAGCCCCAGCATTTT

d_call: -
v_call: TRBV2
clone_size: few
j_call: TRBJ1-2
cdr3_aa: CASSSSSGYTF
cdr3_nt: -

d_call: -
v_call: TRBV27
clone_size: few
j_call: TRBJ1-6
cdr3_aa: CASSKEGRSPLHF
cdr3_nt: TGTGCCAGCTCCAAGGAGGGGCGATCACCCCTCCACTTT

d_call: TRBD1
v_call: TRBV5-5
clone_size: -
j_call: TRBJ1-2
cdr3_aa: CASRPWTGNYGYTF
cdr3_nt: TGTGCCAGCAGACCTTGGACAGGCAACTATGGCTACACCTTC

d_call: TRBD2
v_call: TRBV11-2
clone_size: -
j_call: TRBJ2-5
cdr3_aa: CASSPLAGGPVETQYF
cdr3_nt: TGTGCCAGCAGCCCATTAGCGGGAGGGCCGGTTGAGACCCAGTACTTC

d_call: TRBD2
v_call: TRBV4-3
clone_size: once
j_call: TRBJ2-2
cdr3_aa: CASSLGLAANTGELFF
cdr3_nt: TGCGCCAGCAGCCTCGGACTAGCGGCGAACACCGGGGAGCTGTTTTTT

d_call: -
v_call: TRBV19
clone_size: -
j_call: TRBJ1-1
cdr3_aa: CATLPRTADQAFF
cdr3_nt: TGTGCCACCTTACCCCGGACAGCCGATCAAGCTTTCTTT

d_call: TRBD1
v_call: TRBV7-3
clone_size: -
j_call: TRBJ2-7
cdr3_aa: CASSPSGTVSYEQYF
cdr3_nt: TGTGCCAGCAGCCCCTCCGGGACAGTTTCCTACGAGCAGTACTTC

d_call: TRBD1
v_call: TRBV19
clone_size: -
j_call: TRBJ1-1
cdr3_aa: CASSISVRGRRNTEAFF
cdr3_nt: TGTGCCAGTAGTATAAGTGTCAGGGGGCGACGGAACACTGAAGCTTTCTTT

d_call: -
v_call: TRBV25-1
clone_size: -
j_call: TRBJ1-5
cdr3_aa: CASSDGGSGVICNQPQHF
cdr3_nt: TGTGCCAGCAGTGATGGGGGCTCAGGGGTGATTTGCAATCAGCCCCAGCATTTT

d_call: TRBD1
v_call: TRBV28
clone_size: -
j_call: TRBJ1-4
cdr3_aa: CASSTDRGRRSNEKLFF
cdr3_nt: TGTGCCAGCAGCACGGACAGGGGGCGGCGATCTAATGAAAAACTGTTTTTT

d_call: -
v_call: TRBV11-1
clone_size: -
j_call: TRBJ2-7
cdr3_aa: CASSLARMDPYEQYF
cdr3_nt: TGTGCCAGCAGCTTAGCGCGGATGGATCCCTACGAGCAGTACTTC

d_call: TRBD1
v_call: TRBV5-1
clone_size: -
j_call: TRBJ1-2
cdr3_aa: CASSYLPNRGLEGNGYTF
cdr3_nt: TGCGCCAGCAGTTATCTGCCTAACAGGGGGCTGGAAGGTAATGGCTACACCTTC